Only one count was recorded for the clone carrying this T cell receptor beta chain. Antigen specificity is unknown. The sample belongs to a study of T cell repertoires in cytomegalovirus infection. Overall study context: CMV infection plus the matching HLA type was flagged by public TCR beta signatures.

Whole-study results and caveats: Carriage of CMV together with the relevant HLA was identifiable through cumulative public TCR beta family frequency. Dominating the ex vivo response were HLA-C-restricted CMV-specific TCR beta clonotypes.

The germline V gene has CDR1 SGHTA and CDR2 FQGTGA. V lost 8 bases, J lost 4 bases, and 15 bases stayed unmatched. CDR3 length equals 17 residues. TCRdb passed the reads through MiXCR, listing each CDR3 protein once. The sample includes 200,000 to 250,000 distinct CDR3 sequences, 9% to 15% of them seen just once. Sequencing was performed on PBMCs. This chain uses TRBV7-3 with TRBJ2-7, with TRBD2 identical over 12 bases. The sequence derives from a human donor in good health (CMV status not recorded). Some clones in this sample may be carry-over from other donors' samples. This chain's CDR3 is CASGGLRASGGAYEQYF. The CDR3 region has the DNA TGTGCCAGCGGGGGACTAAGGGCTAGCGGGGGGGCATACGAGCAGTACTTC.